This T cell receptor beta chain is drawn from a study of T cell clonality in common variable immunodeficiency. This clone was recorded at least ten times. Its antigen is still unknown. Method: immunoSEQ multiplex PCR; TCRdb's copy keeps in-frame clones and lacks some. The sample contains tens of thousands of clones, none of them singletons. Blood samples were heparinized, roughly 4.5 to 8.5 ml per donor. Study outcomes and limitations: Compared with controls, CVID subjects had fewer shared TCRbeta clones. Compared with healthy controls, CVID subjects showed increased TCRbeta clonality, mostly in about a third. What drives increased CVID clonality needs T cell subpopulation sequencing.

Source material: peripheral blood mononuclear cells. The TCR comes from a person between 18 and 69 years old in good health.

The DNA read from the CDR3 is TGTGCCAGTAGTATAAACGCGGGGGCTAGAGATGAG. Its protein product is CASSINAGARDE. The entire CDR3 reads CASSINAGARDEQFF. The V call is TRBV19, the J call TRBJ2-1; a weak D match, TRBD2 (7 bases). The CDR3 goes on 3 residues after the read ends, and that part is filled in from the germline J gene. Trimming left V 2 bases short and J 8 bases short, with 16 bases between. The CDR3 has 15 amino acids. The germline V gene has CDR1 LNHDA and CDR2 SQIVND (reference sequence).